A selection of T cell receptor beta chains follows, all from one sample in a study of blood T cell repertoires in COVID-19. TCRdb's copy holds only in-frame clones and misses some; the assay was immunoSEQ multiplex PCR. The repertoire holds about 35,000 clones, with roughly 77% as singletons. The sample was peripheral blood. These TCRs come from a human donor in a cohort sampled during active or convalescent COVID-19. The donor label of this sample is uncertain. Both conserved end residues are part of each CDR3.

CDR3 length,V gene,J gene,CDR3 protein
15,TRBV7-9,TRBJ1-3,CASSLESSAGNTIYF
14,TRBV18,TRBJ1-1,CASFAGTGNTEAFF
17,TRBV4-3,TRBJ2-5,CASSQEGGRALGETQYF
14,TRBV29-1,TRBJ1-1,CSVVEQGVRTEAFF
13,TRBV29-1,TRBJ2-7,CSVSLAGVGEQYF
15,TRBV4-1,TRBJ2-5,CASSQEGTGVETQYF
14,TRBV3-1/TRBV3-2,TRBJ1-5,CASSPQGRNQPQHF
15,TRBV6-5,TRBJ1-6,CASSTTGTGESPLHF
13,TRBV7-9,TRBJ1-2,CASSVGQNYGYTF
15,TRBV5-8,TRBJ1-1,CASSLAGREVTEAFF
14,TRBV4-3,TRBJ2-7,CASSQRTGWGEQYF
15,TRBV4-2,TRBJ1-3,CASSQGRDSGNTIYF
15,TRBV4-2,TRBJ1-4,CASSHPTGSNEKLFF
15,TRBV27,TRBJ2-5,CASRSRGSGREAQYF
15,TRBV5-1,TRBJ2-2,CASSVTSSNTGELFF
17,TRBV20-1,TRBJ2-3,CSASPAGLASSTDTQYF
16,TRBV6-4,TRBJ2-1,CASSAGLAGSYNEQFF
14,TRBV7-2,TRBJ2-1,CASSTLGAGGEQFF
16,TRBV27,TRBJ2-2,CASPISGRADTGELFF